This paragraph reports one T cell receptor beta chain. Antigen unknown. These data belong to a study of cytomegalovirus exposure and HLA in healthy donors. Sequenced by immunoSEQ multiplex PCR; TCRdb stores in-frame clones only, minus some. The top ten hold 0.8% to 0.95% of the sample, which has 150,000 to 200,000 clones, around 96% seen once. Trimming took 0 bases from V and 5 from J; bases not matched to a gene: 1. The CDR3 length is 15 residues. The germline gives CDR1 MNHEY, CDR2 SMNVEV (reference sequence). Separate from the roughly 630-subject first cohort was the roughly 120-subject validation cohort, to which the donors belonged. Findings and caveats of the study: The study put roughly 160 TCR beta chains on its list as cytomegalovirus-associated. As confirmed in vitro, three CMV-associated chains were specific for CMV antigens.

J is TRBJ2-3 and V is TRBV27, with 11 bases fitting TRBD2. The TCR was taken from a woman aged 18-29 years in good health and CMV-seronegative. The sample taken for sequencing was PBMCs. The CDR3 DNA reads TGTGCCAGCAGTTTATCTAGCGGGGGGGGAGATACGCAGTATTTT. Its protein product is CASSLSSGGGDTQYF.